The text below deals with one T cell receptor beta chain. The target antigen is unknown. The CDR3 totals 14 residues. Per germline, CDR1 SGHKS and CDR2 YYEKEE (reference sequence). Between the trimmed V and J ends, which lost 3 bases and 4 bases, there was a span of 10 bases. RNA was isolated and reverse transcribed to cDNA, the sequencing template. TCRdb keeps only in-frame clones here, not all; method: immunoSEQ multiplex PCR. The table has roughly 20,000 clones, around 66% seen once. These data originate in a study of CD8+ T cells in alopecia areata. The wider study: Tofacitinib exposure lasted 6 to 18 months, followed by 6 months off drug.

Both peripheral blood and punch biopsies of lesional scalp skin were obtained from patients who had alopecia areata. Study-level findings and limits: In patients, TCRs were shared less clearly than in mice, and HLA may possibly be involved.

This receptor was taken from a human donor with alopecia areata. Sequences were derived from skin, sampled at week 0. The V call is TRBV5-5, the J call TRBJ2-2; possible D gene TRBD2, 5 bases. The CDR3 coding sequence is TGTGCCAGCAGCTCCACTGGGAGCACCGGGGAGCTGTTTTTT. As protein: CASSSTGSTGELFF.